Listed below are T cell receptor beta chains from one sample, sequenced in a study of blood T cells in healthy people across ages. TCRdb independently ran MiXCR on the 5' RACE reads; one entry per CDR3 protein. In the table there are approximately 820,000 distinct CDR3 sequences, under 45% of which are singletons. Sequences were obtained from blood. The receptors were gathered from a man between 60 and 75 years old in good health. Both conserved end residues are part of each CDR3. The D gene is left open where the match is weak. Some rows have no size entry. The others give once, few or many, or a class for an expanded clone.

D,J,V,size,CDR3,DNA
NA,TRBJ2-7,TRBV6-1,NA,CASSVDWQDPYEQYF,TGTGCCAGCAGTGTTGATTGGCAGGACCCCTACGAGCAGTACTTC
TRBD1,TRBJ1-1,TRBV30,NA,CAWSLQGASTEAFF,TGTGCCTGGAGTTTACAGGGGGCAAGTACTGAAGCTTTCTTT
NA,TRBJ2-7,TRBV6-2/TRBV6-3,once,CASSSPGRGASYEQYF,TGTGCCAGCAGCAGCCCTGGACGGGGGGCCTCCTACGAGCAGTACTTC
NA,TRBJ1-2,TRBV30,NA,CAWSETRGYGYTF,TGTGCCTGGAGTGAGACCAGGGGCTATGGCTACACCTTC
NA,TRBJ1-6,TRBV6-2/TRBV6-3,NA,CASRTGTKNSPLHF,TGTGCCAGCAGAACCGGGACGAAGAATTCACCCCTCCACTTT
TRBD1,TRBJ2-7,TRBV12-3/TRBV12-4,few,CASNIRGHKYEQYF,TGTGCCAGCAATATCAGGGGGCATAAGTACGAGCAGTACTTC
NA,TRBJ2-7,TRBV27,few,CASSPRWGAYEQYF,TGTGCCAGCAGTCCCCGCTGGGGGGCCTACGAGCAGTACTTC
TRBD1,TRBJ1-2,TRBV11-3,NA,CASSTDRGHGYTF,TGTGCCAGCAGCACCGACAGGGGTCATGGCTACACCTTC
TRBD2,TRBJ2-1,TRBV7-2,many,CASSLDFTSGGNEQFF,TGTGCCAGCAGCTTAGATTTTACTAGCGGGGGCAATGAGCAGTTCTTC
NA,TRBJ2-2,TRBV12-3/TRBV12-4,NA,CASSSVYGELFF,TGTGCCAGCAGTTCCGTTTACGGGGAGCTGTTTTTT
TRBD1,TRBJ2-1,TRBV5-1,NA,CASSQDRPEDEQFF,TGCGCCAGCAGCCAGGACAGGCCGGAGGATGAGCAGTTCTTC
NA,TRBJ2-5,TRBV28,NA,CASSSAPYTVGKETQYF,TGTGCCAGCAGCTCTGCCCCATACACCGTGGGCAAAGAGACCCAGTACTTC
NA,TRBJ1-2,TRBV3-1,few,CASSHSGTGGYTF,TGTGCCAGCAGCCACTCAGGGACCGGTGGCTACACCTTC
TRBD2,TRBJ2-3,TRBV20-1,few,CSAQEGLAGIDTQYF,TGCAGTGCCCAAGAGGGACTAGCGGGGATCGATACGCAGTATTTT
TRBD2,TRBJ2-1,TRBV11-2,NA,CASSYGLAGVQGNEQFF,TGTGCCAGCAGCTATGGACTAGCGGGGGTACAGGGGAATGAGCAGTTCTTC
NA,TRBJ2-5,TRBV28,few,CASSTNVGLQETQYF,TGTGCCAGCAGTACGAACGTCGGACTTCAAGAGACCCAGTACTTC
NA,TRBJ2-3,TRBV7-2,NA,CASKAGTLDTDTQYF,TGTGCCAGCAAGGCCGGGACACTCGACACAGATACGCAGTATTTT
TRBD2,TRBJ2-7,TRBV4-3,NA,CASSQRSGAYEQYF,TGCGCCAGCAGCCAGAGAAGCGGGGCCTACGAGCAGTACTTC
TRBD2,TRBJ2-7,TRBV24-1,NA,CATFSGVRNWSEQYF,TGTGCCACTTTTAGCGGGGTCCGAAATTGGAGCGAGCAGTACTTC
NA,TRBJ2-1,TRBV7-8,once,CASSLYVGGGEQFF,TGTGCCAGCAGCTTGTATGTTGGTGGGGGTGAGCAGTTCTTC
NA,TRBJ2-1,TRBV2,NA,CASSAILGQRTYNEQFF,TGTGCCAGCAGTGCTATATTGGGGCAGCGGACCTACAATGAGCAGTTCTTC
TRBD1,TRBJ2-1,TRBV4-3,NA,CASSQKIWGTAYNEQFF,TGCGCCAGCAGCCAAAAGATTTGGGGGACAGCTTACAATGAGCAGTTCTTC
NA,TRBJ2-1,TRBV20-1,NA,CSAPRDWLGNEQFF,TGCAGTGCGCCCCGGGACTGGCTGGGGAATGAGCAGTTCTTC
NA,TRBJ2-3,TRBV5-1,NA,CASSGWDASTDTQYF,TGCGCCAGCAGCGGGTGGGACGCTAGCACAGATACGCAGTATTTT
NA,TRBJ1-2,TRBV20-1,NA,CSARGSLYGYTF,TGCAGTGCTAGAGGATCGTTGTATGGCTACACCTTC
NA,TRBJ2-5,TRBV7-6,NA,CASSLEVGGAETQYF,TGTGCCAGCAGCTTAGAGGTGGGGGGCGCGGAGACCCAGTACTTC
NA,TRBJ2-3,TRBV24-1,NA,CATSDRGTPRTTDTQYF,TGTGCCACCAGTGACCGTGGGACACCCAGGACGACAGATACGCAGTATTTT
NA,TRBJ2-5,TRBV5-6,few,CASSPGGRWRTQYF,TGTGCCAGCAGCCCGGGGGGCCGGTGGAGGACCCAGTACTTC
TRBD2,TRBJ2-1,TRBV20-1,few,CSASALAGGYNEQFF,TGCAGTGCTTCGGCGCTAGCGGGGGGATACAATGAGCAGTTCTTC
TRBD1,TRBJ2-3,TRBV30,NA,CAWSTGQGLTDTQYF,TGTGCCTGGAGTACGGGACAGGGGCTCACAGATACGCAGTATTTT